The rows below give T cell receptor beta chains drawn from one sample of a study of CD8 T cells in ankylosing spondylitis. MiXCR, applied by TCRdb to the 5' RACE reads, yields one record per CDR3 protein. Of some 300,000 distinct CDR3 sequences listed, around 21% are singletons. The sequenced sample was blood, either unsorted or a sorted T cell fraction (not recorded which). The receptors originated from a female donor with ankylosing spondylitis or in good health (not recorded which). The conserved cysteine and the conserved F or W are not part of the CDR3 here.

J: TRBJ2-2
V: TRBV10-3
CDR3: AISEPRGEGTGELF

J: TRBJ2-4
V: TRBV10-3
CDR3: AISERGRSKNIQY

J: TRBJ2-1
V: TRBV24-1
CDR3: ATSVTANEQF

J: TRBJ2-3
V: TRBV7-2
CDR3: ASSLSSGITDTQY

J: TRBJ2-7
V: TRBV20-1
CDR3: SAFGRAYEQY

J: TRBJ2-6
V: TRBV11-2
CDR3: ASSLRRPGANVLT

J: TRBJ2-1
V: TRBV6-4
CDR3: ASSVDGRANEQF

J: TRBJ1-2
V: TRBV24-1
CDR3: ATSDWDSYGYT

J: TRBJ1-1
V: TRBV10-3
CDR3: ATQRGQANTEAF

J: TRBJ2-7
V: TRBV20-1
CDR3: SARVDSRKIYEQY

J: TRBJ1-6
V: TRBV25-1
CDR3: ASSETLTGGSPLH

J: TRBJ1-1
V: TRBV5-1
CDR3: ASSLNRRNTEAF

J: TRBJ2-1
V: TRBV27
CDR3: ASSLSPGLLNPREQF

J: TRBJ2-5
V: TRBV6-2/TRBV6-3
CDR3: ASTLRGSQHQETQY

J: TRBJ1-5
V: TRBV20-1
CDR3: SASEVSGNQPQH

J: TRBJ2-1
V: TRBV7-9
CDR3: ACTEVLVYNEQF

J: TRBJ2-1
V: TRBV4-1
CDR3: ASSQRPRASGYNEQF